The clone carrying this T cell receptor (beta chain) was detected a few times. This sample was taken from a study of T cells in Graves' hyperthyroidism and ophthalmopathy. Per the germline V gene, CDR1 is SGHDN and CDR2 is FVKESK. V was pared by 4 bases and J by 5 bases, with 38 bases between. The CDR3 consists of 22 residues. Using RNA transcripts as the source, TCR beta CDR3 regions were amplified. The HTBI primer set drove a first-round RT-PCR of the TCR CDR3. From the multiplex PCR reads, TCRdb called clonotypes with MiXCR, one entry per CDR3 protein. Of approximately 720,000 distinct CDR3 sequences listed, about 19% are singletons.

This sequence joins TRBV14 and TRBJ1-1, with D maybe TRBD1 (5 bases). The TCR was taken from a woman in her fifties or sixties with Graves' hyperthyroidism that later progressed to Graves' ophthalmopathy. The sample consisted of blood. The CDR3 loop is CASSPGRWQGPFVTVVSTEAFF. Here the CDR3 DNA reads TGTGCCAGCAGCCCCGGGAGGTGGCAGGGCCCCTTCGTAACGGTAGTATCAACTGAAGCTTTCTTT.